The 21 T cell receptor beta chains given below trace back to one sample, sequenced in a study of cytomegalovirus exposure and HLA in healthy donors. In the PCR, 60 Vbeta and 13 Jbeta primers were used. The repertoire was sequenced with immunoSEQ multiplex PCR; TCRdb's copy has only in-frame clones and lacks some. The table includes roughly 99,000 clones, around 76% detected once. Sequencing input: PBMCs. The receptors here all came from a young man in good health and CMV-seropositive.

The chain links TRBV29-1 to TRBJ1-2; D gene unclear. Germline CDR1 SQVTM, CDR2 ANQGSEA. This CDR3 spans 13 amino acids. The V and J ends lost 0 bases and 13 bases respectively, with 18 bases between them. The chain's CDR3 is CSVEEALEGGGTF. CDR3 sequence (DNA): TGCAGCGTTGAAGAGGCCCTGGAGGGTGGAGGCACCTTC.

This rearrangement joins TRBV19 to TRBJ1-2, with TRBD1 matching 7 bases. This CDR3 region has 17 residues. The trim removed 7 bases at V and 4 bases at J, leaving 18 bases unmatched. Germline V gene sequence: CDR1 LNHDA, CDR2 SQIVND (reference sequence). The CDR3 reads CASNAPGQDRLRYGYTF. For the CDR3, the DNA is TGTGCCAGTAATGCGCCTGGCCAGGACAGGCTTCGCTATGGCTACACCTTC.

In this sample, this clone turned up once. V gene TRBV2 combines with J gene TRBJ1-1, with no clear D. Germline V gene data show CDR1 as SNHLY and CDR2 as FYNNEI. The CDR3 sequence is 12 residues long. The V gene lost 0 bases and the J gene lost 7 bases, with 6 bases spanning the gap. CDR3 DNA sequence: TGTGCCAGCAGTGAAGCCTCCTTTGAAGCTTTCTTT. Translation gives CASSEASFEAFF.

The chain is built from TRBV10-2 and TRBJ2-2, with TRBD1 identical over 7 bases. V shed 3 bases and J 5 bases; nucleotides not matched to a gene: 6. The CDR3 length is 15 residues. The V gene's germline CDR1 is WSHSY and CDR2 SAAADI. This chain's CDR3 is CASSDEGARTGELFF. Here the CDR3 DNA reads TGCGCCAGCAGTGATGAGGGGGCGCGAACCGGGGAGCTGTTTTTT.

The chain uses TRBV21-1 and TRBJ1-1; the tabulated D call, TRBD1, remains unverified against the DNA. TRBV21-1 is a pseudogene. CDR3 length equals 15 residues. The CDR3 spells CASSKAAVQNTEAFF. CDR3 in DNA: TGTGCCAGCAGCAAAGCTGCAGTGCAGAACACTGAAGCTTTCTTT.

The V and J genes are TRBV18 and TRBJ2-2, with 10 bases lining up with TRBD1. CDR3 length: 15 residues. V trimming: 6 bases; J trimming: 6 bases; junction bases outside the gene matches: 7. Germline V gives CDR1 KGHSH, CDR2 LQKENI. CDR3 bases: TGTGCCAGCTCTCGAAGGGACAGGGGCGCCGGGGAGCTGTTTTTT. As protein: CASSRRDRGAGELFF.

The rearrangement links TRBV1 to TRBJ1-4; TRBD1 is taken as the D call from the table, unchecked against the DNA. TRBV1 is shown as a pseudogene. The CDR3 is 14 amino acids. The chain's CDR3 is CTNETGTRNEKLFF. CDR3 coding DNA: TGCACCAACGAGACAGGGACGAGAAATGAAAAACTGTTTTTT.

The rearrangement joins TRBV5-4 to TRBJ2-3; 13 bases are shared with TRBD2. The CDR3 has 16 amino acids. Germline V gene sequence: CDR1 SGHNT, CDR2 YYREEE (reference sequence). With V trimmed by 9 bases and J by 2 bases, 9 bases remained unmatched. The DNA of the CDR3 is TGTGCCACCCGAAACGGACTAGCGGGGGCCACAGATACGCAGTATTTT. This sequence encodes CATRNGLAGATDTQYF.

Notes on this clone: The junction departs from the called germline gene at one end, perhaps through a read error. The chain uses TRBV5-6 and TRBJ2-6, with D perhaps matching TRBD1 (5 bases). The CDR3 spans 13 residues. CDR1 is SGHDT, CDR2 YYEEEE, per germline. The DNA for the CDR3 is TGTGCCGGAAGGAGCTCTGGGGCCAACGGCCTGACTTTC. It is translated as CAGRSSGANGLTF.

This chain uses TRBV25-1 with TRBJ1-3; perhaps TRBD1 as D (5 bases). The V gene lost 7 bases and the J gene lost 4 bases, with 11 bases spanning the gap. The CDR3 covers 13 residues. In germline, CDR1 is MGHDK, CDR2 SYGVNS. Written as DNA, the CDR3 is TGTGCCAGCACCCTCGACAGAGGAAACACCATATATTTT. Residues: CASTLDRGNTIYF.

Written as DNA, the CDR3 is TGTGCCAGCAGTTATAATGGCGGGGGGAACACTGAAGCTTTCTTT. This codes for CASSYNGGGNTEAFF. The V and J genes are TRBV6-5 and TRBJ1-1; D might be TRBD1 (5 bases). Trimming left V 3 bases short and J 1 base short, with 12 bases between. Germline-derived CDR1 and CDR2 are MNHEY and SVGAGI. This CDR3 contains 15 residues.

This CDR3 is CASSYSRAGSYGYTF. CDR3 DNA sequence: TGTGCCAGCAGTTACTCGAGGGCCGGGTCCTATGGCTACACCTTC. The V and J genes are TRBV6-5 and TRBJ1-2; no firm D call. V was pared by 0 bases and J by 4 bases, with 12 bases between. Looked up from germline, CDR1 is MNHEY and CDR2 is SVGAGI. The CDR3 has 15 amino acids.

The chain joins TRBV4-1 to TRBJ2-2, with 9 positions matching TRBD2. Looked up from germline, CDR1 is MGHRA and CDR2 is YSYEKL. The junction had 5 bases not matched to a gene; V was cut back by 1 base and J by 5 bases. CDR3 length equals 16 residues. The DNA of the CDR3 is TGCGCCAGCAGCCAAGTTGGGCTAGCGGGGACCGGGGAGCTGTTTTTT. It specifies CASSQVGLAGTGELFF.

The chain links TRBV6-6 to TRBJ2-3; maybe TRBD2 (6 bases). V lost 0 bases and J 6 bases, leaving 13 bases between the germline ends. The CDR3 consists of 15 residues. CDR1 is MNHNY, CDR2 SVGAGI, per germline (reference sequence). This CDR3 is CASSYSTLAMDTQYF. The CDR3 DNA follows: TGTGCCAGCAGTTACTCGACCCTAGCGATGGATACGCAGTATTTT.

To note about this clone: At one end, the junction sequence differs from germline, possibly due to a read error. The chain couples TRBV7-6 to TRBJ2-4; the D gene is possibly TRBD2 (6 bases). The germline gives CDR1 SGHVS, CDR2 FNYEAQ. This CDR3 contains 13 residues. In DNA form, the CDR3 reads TGTGCCAGCAGCGGAGGGACTGGAAACAGTCAGTACTTC. Its protein is CASSGGTGNSQYF.

The chain links TRBV19 to TRBJ1-5, with 7 bases matching TRBD1. Trimming removed 8 bases from V and 3 bases from J; junction bases left unmatched: 10. The length of the CDR3 is 15 residues. CDR1 is LNHDA and CDR2 is SQIVND in the germline V gene (reference sequence). The CDR3 DNA is TGTGCCAGTTCCCCGAAAGGGGGCAACAATCAGCCCCAGCATTTT. Protein: CASSPKGGNNQPQHF.

The V and J genes are TRBV6-5 and TRBJ1-2; D might be TRBD1 (5 bases). Trimming pared 5 bases from V and 3 bases from J, leaving 13 bases between. There are 14 residues in the CDR3. The germline V gene has CDR1 MNHEY and CDR2 SVGAGI. The CDR3 protein is CASSETTGDYGYTF. The CDR3 DNA reads as TGTGCCAGCAGTGAAACCACAGGCGACTATGGCTACACCTTC.

V is TRBV6-6 and J is TRBJ2-3; tentatively, D is TRBD1 (6 bases). The CDR3 loop spans 16 amino acids. V was shortened by 7 bases and J by 0 bases, with 17 bases between the two germline ends. Germline V gives CDR1 MNHNY, CDR2 SVGAGI (reference sequence). The CDR3 sequence is CASITTRGSSTDTQYF. The CDR3 DNA follows: TGTGCCAGCATCACCACCAGGGGTTCTAGCACAGATACGCAGTATTTT.

V is TRBV7-9 and J is TRBJ2-1, with a tentative D call TRBD2 (5 bases). V dropped 3 bases and J dropped 8 bases, with 11 bases sitting between them. The germline V gene has CDR1 SEHNR and CDR2 FQNEAQ (reference sequence). This CDR3 is built from 13 residues. CDR3 loop: CASSLMEDYEQFF. The CDR3 coding sequence is TGTGCCAGCAGCTTGATGGAGGACTATGAGCAGTTCTTC.

The CDR3 coding sequence is TGTGCCAGCAGCATTACGGGACTCCCCGGGGAGACCCAGTACTTC. Amino acid sequence: CASSITGLPGETQYF. The rearrangement joins TRBV7-4 to TRBJ2-5, with D possibly TRBD2 on 6 matching bases. Germline CDR1 SGHVT, CDR2 SQSDAQ. With 5 bases removed from V and 5 bases from J, the gap between germline ends came to 18 bases. The CDR3 runs 15 residues.

The chain couples TRBV10-3 to TRBJ2-3, with TRBD2 identical over 13 bases. Germline CDR1 reads ENHRY; CDR2 reads SYGVKD. The length of the CDR3 is 18 residues. V shed 3 bases and J 2 bases; nucleotides not matched to a gene: 8. CDR3 region: CAISESRLAGGNTDTQYF. CDR3 coding DNA: TGTGCCATCAGTGAATCGAGACTAGCGGGGGGCAACACAGATACGCAGTATTTT.